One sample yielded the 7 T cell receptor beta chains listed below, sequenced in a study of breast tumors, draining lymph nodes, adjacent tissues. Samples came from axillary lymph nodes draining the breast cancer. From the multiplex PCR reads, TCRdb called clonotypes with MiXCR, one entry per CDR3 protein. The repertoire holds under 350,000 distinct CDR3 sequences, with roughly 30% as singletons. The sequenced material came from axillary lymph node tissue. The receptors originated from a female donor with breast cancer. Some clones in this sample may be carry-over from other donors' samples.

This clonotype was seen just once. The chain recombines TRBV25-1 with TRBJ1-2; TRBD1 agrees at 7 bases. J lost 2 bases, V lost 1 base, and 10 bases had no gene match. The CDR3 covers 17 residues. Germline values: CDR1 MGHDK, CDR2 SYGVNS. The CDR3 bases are TGTGCCAGCAGTGAATTGTCCAGGGGGACCGAGAACTATGGCTACACCTTC. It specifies CASSELSRGTENYGYTF.

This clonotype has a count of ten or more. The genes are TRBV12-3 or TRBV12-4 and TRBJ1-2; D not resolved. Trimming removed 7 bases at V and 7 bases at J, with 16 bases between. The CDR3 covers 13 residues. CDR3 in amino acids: CASTPGERSGYTF. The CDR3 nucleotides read TGTGCCAGCACACCCGGGGAGAGAAGTGGCTACACCTTC.

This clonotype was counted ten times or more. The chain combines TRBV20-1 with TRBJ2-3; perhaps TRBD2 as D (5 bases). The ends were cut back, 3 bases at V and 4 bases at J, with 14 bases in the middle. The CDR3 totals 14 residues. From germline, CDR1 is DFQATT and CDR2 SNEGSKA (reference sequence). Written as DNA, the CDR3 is TGCAGTGCTAGTCGGCGGCGGGTAGCAGATACGCAGTATTTT. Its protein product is CSASRRRVADTQYF.

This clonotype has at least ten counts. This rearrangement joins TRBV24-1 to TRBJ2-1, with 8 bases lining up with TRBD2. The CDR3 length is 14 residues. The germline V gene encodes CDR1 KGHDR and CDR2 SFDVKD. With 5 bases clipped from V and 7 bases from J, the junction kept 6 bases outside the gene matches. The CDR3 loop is CATSGTGGRNEQFF. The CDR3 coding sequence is TGTGCCACCAGTGGGACGGGAGGGAGAAATGAGCAGTTCTTC.

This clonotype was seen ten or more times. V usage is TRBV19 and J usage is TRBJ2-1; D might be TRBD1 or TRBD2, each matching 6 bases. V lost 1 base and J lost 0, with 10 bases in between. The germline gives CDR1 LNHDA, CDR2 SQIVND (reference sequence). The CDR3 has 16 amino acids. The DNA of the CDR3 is TGTGCCAGTAGTATAGCGGGGGCCCTCTCCTACAATGAGCAGTTCTTC. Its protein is CASSIAGALSYNEQFF.

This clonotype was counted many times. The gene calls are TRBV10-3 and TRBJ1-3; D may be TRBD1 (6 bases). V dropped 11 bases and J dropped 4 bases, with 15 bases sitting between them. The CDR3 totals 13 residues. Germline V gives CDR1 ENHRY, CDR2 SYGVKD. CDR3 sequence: CAVTGSTGNTIYF. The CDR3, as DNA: TGTGCCGTTACAGGGAGTACCGGAAACACCATATATTTT.

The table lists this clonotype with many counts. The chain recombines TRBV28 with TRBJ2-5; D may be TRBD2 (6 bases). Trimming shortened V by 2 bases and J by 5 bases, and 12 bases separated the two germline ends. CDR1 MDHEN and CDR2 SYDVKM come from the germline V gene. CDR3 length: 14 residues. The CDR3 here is CASSLRAGRETQYF. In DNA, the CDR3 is TGTGCCAGCAGTTTAAGGGCAGGGAGGGAGACCCAGTACTTC.